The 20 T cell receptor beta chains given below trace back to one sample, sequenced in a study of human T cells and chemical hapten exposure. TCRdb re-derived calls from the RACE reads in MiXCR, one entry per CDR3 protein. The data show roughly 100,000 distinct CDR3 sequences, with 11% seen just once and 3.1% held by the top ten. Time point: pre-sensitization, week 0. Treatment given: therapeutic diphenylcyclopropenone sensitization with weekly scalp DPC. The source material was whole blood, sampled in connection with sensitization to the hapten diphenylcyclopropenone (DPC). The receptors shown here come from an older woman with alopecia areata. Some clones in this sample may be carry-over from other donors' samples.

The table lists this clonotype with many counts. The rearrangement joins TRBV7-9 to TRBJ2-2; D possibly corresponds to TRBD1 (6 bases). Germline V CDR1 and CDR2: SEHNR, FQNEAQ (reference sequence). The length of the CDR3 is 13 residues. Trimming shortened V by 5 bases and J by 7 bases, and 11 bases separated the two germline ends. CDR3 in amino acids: CASSQGGVGELFF. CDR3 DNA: TGTGCCAGCAGCCAAGGGGGTGTCGGGGAGCTGTTTTTT.

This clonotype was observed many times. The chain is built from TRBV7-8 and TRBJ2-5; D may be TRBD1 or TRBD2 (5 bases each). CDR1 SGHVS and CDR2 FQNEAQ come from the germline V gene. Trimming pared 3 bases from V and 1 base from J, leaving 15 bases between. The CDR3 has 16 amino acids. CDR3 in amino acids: CASSFVSGALQETQYF. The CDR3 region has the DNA TGTGCCAGCAGCTTCGTCTCCGGGGCCCTCCAAGAGACCCAGTACTTC.

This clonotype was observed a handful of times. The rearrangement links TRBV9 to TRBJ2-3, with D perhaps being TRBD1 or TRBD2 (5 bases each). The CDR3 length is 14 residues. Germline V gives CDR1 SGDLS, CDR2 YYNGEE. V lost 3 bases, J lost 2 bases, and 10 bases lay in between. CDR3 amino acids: CASSGWGTTDTQYF. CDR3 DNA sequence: TGTGCCAGCAGCGGTTGGGGGACCACAGATACGCAGTATTTT. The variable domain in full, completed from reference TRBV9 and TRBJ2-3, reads DSGVTQTPKHLITATGQRVTLRCSPRSGDLSVYWYQQSLDQGLQFLIQYYNGEERAKGNILERFSAQQFPDLHSELNLSSLELGDSALYFCASSGWGTTDTQYFGPGTRLTVL.

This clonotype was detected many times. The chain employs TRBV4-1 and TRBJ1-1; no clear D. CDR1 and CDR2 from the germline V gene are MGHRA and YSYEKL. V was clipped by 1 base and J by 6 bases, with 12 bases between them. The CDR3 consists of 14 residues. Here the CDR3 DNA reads TGCGCCAGCAGCCAAGGACGGTCGGTCCCTGAAGCTTTCTTT. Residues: CASSQGRSVPEAFF.

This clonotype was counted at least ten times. As DNA, the CDR3 is TGCGCCAGCAGCTTGGCCGGACTAGCGTCCAATGAGCAGTTCTTC. It encodes CASSLAGLASNEQFF. The chain carries TRBV5-1 and TRBJ2-1; 9 bases match TRBD2. Germline V CDR1 and CDR2: SGHRS, YFSETQ. Unmatched junction bases numbered 4, after V lost 0 bases and J lost 6 bases. This CDR3 comprises 15 residues. Drawing the rest from reference TRBV5-1 and TRBJ2-1, the complete variable domain is KAGVTQTPRYLIKTRGQQVTLSCSPISGHRSVSWYQQTPGQGLQFLFEYFSETQRNKGNFPGRFSGRQFSNSRSEMNVSTLELGDSALYLCASSLAGLASNEQFFGPGTRLTVL.

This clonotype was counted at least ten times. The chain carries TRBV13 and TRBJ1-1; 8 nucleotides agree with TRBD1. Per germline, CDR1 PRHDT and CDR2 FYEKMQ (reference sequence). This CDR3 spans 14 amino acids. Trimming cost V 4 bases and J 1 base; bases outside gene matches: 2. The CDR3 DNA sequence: TGTGCCAGCAGCTACGGACAGGGGAACACTGAAGCTTTCTTT. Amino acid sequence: CASSYGQGNTEAFF.

CDR3 DNA: TGTGCCAGCAGCCTAGACAGGGAGACTGAAGCTTTCTTT. The encoded protein is CASSLDRETEAFF. The V call is TRBV7-3, the J call TRBJ1-1, with 7 bases matching TRBD1. The V and J ends lost 5 bases and 5 bases, in that order; junction bases with no gene match: 5. Germline V gives CDR1 SGHTA, CDR2 FQGTGA. This CDR3 is built from 13 residues.

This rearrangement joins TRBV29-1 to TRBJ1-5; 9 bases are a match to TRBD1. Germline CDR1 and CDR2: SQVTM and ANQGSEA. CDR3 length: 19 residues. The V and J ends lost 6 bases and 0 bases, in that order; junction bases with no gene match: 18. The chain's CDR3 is CSVVEGDRVVHSSNQPQHF. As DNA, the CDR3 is TGCAGCGTGGTGGAGGGGGACAGGGTTGTTCATAGTAGCAATCAGCCCCAGCATTTT.

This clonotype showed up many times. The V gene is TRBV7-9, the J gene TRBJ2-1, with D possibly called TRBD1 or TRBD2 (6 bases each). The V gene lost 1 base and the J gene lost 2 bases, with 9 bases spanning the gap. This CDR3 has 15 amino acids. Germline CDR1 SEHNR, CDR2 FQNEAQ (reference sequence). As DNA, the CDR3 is TGTGCCAGCAGCTTAGTTGGGGGGCCCTACAATGAGCAGTTCTTC. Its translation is CASSLVGGPYNEQFF. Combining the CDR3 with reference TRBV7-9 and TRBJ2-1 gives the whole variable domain DTGVSQNPRHKITKRGQNVTFRCDPISEHNRLYWYRQTLGQGPEFLTYFQNEAQLEKSRLLSDRFSAERPKGSFSTLEIQRTEQGDSAMYLCASSLVGGPYNEQFFGPGTRLTVL.

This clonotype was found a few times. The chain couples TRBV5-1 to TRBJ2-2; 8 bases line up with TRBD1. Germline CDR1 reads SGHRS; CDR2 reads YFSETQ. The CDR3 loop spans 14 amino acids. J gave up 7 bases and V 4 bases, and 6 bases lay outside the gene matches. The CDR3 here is CASSPTGDDGELFF. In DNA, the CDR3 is TGCGCCAGCAGCCCGACAGGGGATGACGGGGAGCTGTTTTTT.

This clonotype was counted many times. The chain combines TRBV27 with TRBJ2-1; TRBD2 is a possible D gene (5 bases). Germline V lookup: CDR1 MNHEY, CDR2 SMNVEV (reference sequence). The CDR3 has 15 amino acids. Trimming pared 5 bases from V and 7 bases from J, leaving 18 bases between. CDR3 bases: TGTGCCAGCAGTCCCCGGGCCCTTAGCGAGAATGAGCAGTTCTTC. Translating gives CASSPRALSENEQFF.

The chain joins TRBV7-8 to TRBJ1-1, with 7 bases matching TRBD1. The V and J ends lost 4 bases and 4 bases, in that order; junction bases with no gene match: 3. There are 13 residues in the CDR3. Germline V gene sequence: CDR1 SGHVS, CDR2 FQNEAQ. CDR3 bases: TGTGCCAGCAGCTATACAGGGGCCACTGAAGCTTTCTTT. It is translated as CASSYTGATEAFF.

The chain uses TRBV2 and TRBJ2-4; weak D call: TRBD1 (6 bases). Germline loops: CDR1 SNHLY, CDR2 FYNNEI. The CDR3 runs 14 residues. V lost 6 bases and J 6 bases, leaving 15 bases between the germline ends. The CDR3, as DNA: TGTGCCAGCAGGGCTACAGGGTGGGGAAACATTCAGTACTTC. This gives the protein CASRATGWGNIQYF.

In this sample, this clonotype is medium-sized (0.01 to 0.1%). CDR3 nucleotide sequence: TGTGCCAGCAGCCAAGGAGAACGGCCCCAGCATTTT. It encodes CASSQGERPQHF. The chain combines TRBV5-6 with TRBJ1-5; the D is unclear. The CDR3 spans 12 residues. Germline loops: CDR1 SGHDT, CDR2 YYEEEE. Deletions cut 4 bases from V and 9 bases from J, with 11 bases between.

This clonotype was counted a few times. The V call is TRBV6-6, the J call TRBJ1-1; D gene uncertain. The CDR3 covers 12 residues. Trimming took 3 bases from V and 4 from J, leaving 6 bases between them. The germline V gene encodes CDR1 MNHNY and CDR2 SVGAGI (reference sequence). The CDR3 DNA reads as TGTGCCAGCAGTTATAAGGTCACTGAAGCTTTCTTT. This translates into CASSYKVTEAFF.

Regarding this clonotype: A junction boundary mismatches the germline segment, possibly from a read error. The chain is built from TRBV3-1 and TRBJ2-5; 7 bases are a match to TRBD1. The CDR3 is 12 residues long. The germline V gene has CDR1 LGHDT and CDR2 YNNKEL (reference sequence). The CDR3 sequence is CASSHLSGTVDF. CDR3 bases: TGTGCCAGCAGCCATCTCTCCGGGACAGTAGACTTC.

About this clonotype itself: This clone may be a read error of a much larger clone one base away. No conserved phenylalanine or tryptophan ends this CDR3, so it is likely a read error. CDR3 DNA: TGTGCCAGCAGCCTACGTCAGGGAGGAAAGGATGGCTACACCCTC. Translated, it gives CASSLRQGGKDGYTL. This rearrangement joins TRBV6-4 to TRBJ1-2, with D maybe TRBD1 (5 bases). Trimming pared 6 bases from V and 6 bases from J, leaving 20 bases between. Per the germline V gene, CDR1 is MRHNA and CDR2 is SNTAGT. There are 15 residues in the CDR3.

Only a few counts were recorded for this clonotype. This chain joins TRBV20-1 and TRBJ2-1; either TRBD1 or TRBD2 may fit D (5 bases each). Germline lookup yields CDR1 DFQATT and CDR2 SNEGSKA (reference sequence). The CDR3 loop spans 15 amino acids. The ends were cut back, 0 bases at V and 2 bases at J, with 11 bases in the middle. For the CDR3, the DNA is TGCAGTGCTAGAGATCGAGGGGTTACCTACAATGAGCAGTTCTTC. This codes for CSARDRGVTYNEQFF.

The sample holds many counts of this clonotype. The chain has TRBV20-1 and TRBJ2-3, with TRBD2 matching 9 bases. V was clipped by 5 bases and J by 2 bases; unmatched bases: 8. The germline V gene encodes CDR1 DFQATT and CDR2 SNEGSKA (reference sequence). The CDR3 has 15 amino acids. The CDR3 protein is CSALERGDYTDTQYF. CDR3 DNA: TGCAGTGCTCTTGAGCGGGGGGACTACACAGATACGCAGTATTTT.

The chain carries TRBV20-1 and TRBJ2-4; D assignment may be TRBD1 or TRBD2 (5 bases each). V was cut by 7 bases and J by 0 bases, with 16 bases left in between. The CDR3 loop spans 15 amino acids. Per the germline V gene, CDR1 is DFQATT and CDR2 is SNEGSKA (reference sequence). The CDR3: CSVPGARGAKNIQYF. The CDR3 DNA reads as TGCAGTGTCCCCGGGGCTAGAGGAGCCAAAAACATTCAGTACTTC.